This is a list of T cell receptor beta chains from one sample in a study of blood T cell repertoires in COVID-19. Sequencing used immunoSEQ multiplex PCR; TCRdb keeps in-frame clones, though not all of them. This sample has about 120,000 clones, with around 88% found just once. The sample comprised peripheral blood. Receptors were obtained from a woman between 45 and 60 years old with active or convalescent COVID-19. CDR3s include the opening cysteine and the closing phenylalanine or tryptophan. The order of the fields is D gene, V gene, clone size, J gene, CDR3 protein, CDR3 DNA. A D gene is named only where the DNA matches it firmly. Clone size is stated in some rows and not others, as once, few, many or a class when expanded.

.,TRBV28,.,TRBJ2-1,CASRGSSYNEQFF,TGTGCCAGCAGGGGGAGCTCCTACAATGAGCAGTTCTTC
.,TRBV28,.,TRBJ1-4,CASSSVVGANEKLFF,TGTGCCAGCAGCTCGGTCGTAGGGGCTAATGAAAAACTGTTTTTT
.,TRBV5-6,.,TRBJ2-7,CASSLAVSYEQYF,TGTGCCAGCAGCTTGGCCGTGTCCTACGAGCAGTACTTC
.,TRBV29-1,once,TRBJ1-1,CSARPGINTEAFF,TGCAGCGCCCGCCCGGGTATAAACACTGAAGCTTTCTTT
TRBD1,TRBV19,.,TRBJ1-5,CASSAGGYQPQHF,TGTGCCAGTAGTGCAGGGGGGTATCAGCCCCAGCATTTT
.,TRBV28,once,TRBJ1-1,CASSQGGAWYTEAFF,TGTGCCAGCAGTCAAGGAGGGGCATGGTACACTGAAGCTTTCTTT
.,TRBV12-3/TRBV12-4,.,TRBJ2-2,CASSWSGTGELFF,TGTGCCAGCAGTTGGTCAGGCACCGGGGAGCTGTTTTTT
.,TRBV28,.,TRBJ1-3,CASRGGNPAIYF,TGTGCCAGCAGGGGGGGTAATCCCGCCATATATTTT
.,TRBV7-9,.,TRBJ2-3,CASSLVAQLTDTQYF,TGTGCCAGCAGCTTAGTAGCCCAGCTCACAGATACGCAGTATTTT
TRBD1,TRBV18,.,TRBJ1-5,CASSLRGALRQGARYGNQPQHF,TGTGCCAGCTCACTCCGCGGGGCCCTCCGACAGGGGGCGAGATATGGCAATCAGCCCCAGCATTTT
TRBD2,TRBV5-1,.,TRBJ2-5,CASGGLAGSETQYF,TGCGCCAGCGGCGGACTAGCGGGGTCGGAGACCCAGTACTTC
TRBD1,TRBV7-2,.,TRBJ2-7,CASSWDSYEQYF,TGTGCCAGCAGCTGGGACAGCTACGAGCAGTACTTC
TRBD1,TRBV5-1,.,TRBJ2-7,CASSPRQGDGEQYF,TGCGCCAGCAGCCCTCGACAGGGCGACGGGGAGCAGTACTTC
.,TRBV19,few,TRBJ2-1,CASSTTYSSYNEQFF,TGTGCCAGTAGTACCACCTATAGCTCCTACAATGAGCAGTTCTTC
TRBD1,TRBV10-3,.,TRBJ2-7,CAISASHRGNRNEQYF,TGTGCCATCAGTGCAAGCCACAGGGGTAATCGCAACGAGCAGTACTTC
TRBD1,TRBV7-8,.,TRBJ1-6,CASSLMTGVESPLHF,TGTGCCAGCAGCCTCATGACAGGGGTAGAGTCACCCCTCCACTTT
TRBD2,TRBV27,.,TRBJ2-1,CARLITSGDVNEQFF,TGTGCCAGGCTCATTACTAGCGGGGATGTTAATGAGCAGTTCTTC
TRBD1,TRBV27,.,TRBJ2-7,CASSLQGKPNYEQYF,TGTGCCAGCAGTCTACAGGGGAAGCCTAATTACGAGCAGTACTTC